This is a list of T cell receptor beta chains from one sample in a study of shared clonotypes between healthy human individuals. Sequencing used immunoSEQ multiplex PCR; TCRdb keeps in-frame clones, though not all of them. The sample lists more than 500,000 clones; roughly 95% were seen once. Material: naive CD8+ T cells sorted from blood. These receptors came from a woman aged 30 to 39 in good health. CDR3s include the opening cysteine and the closing phenylalanine or tryptophan. Each record gives: J gene, clone size, D gene, V gene, CDR3 DNA, CDR3 protein. D genes are given only for firm matches. Size values are once, few and many counts, or a class for expanded clones, and some rows have none.

j_call: TRBJ2-7
clone_size: NA
d_call: NA
v_call: TRBV15
cdr3_nt: TGTGCCACCAGCCTCGTAGGGGCGGATTCCTACGAGCAGTACTTC
cdr3_aa: CATSLVGADSYEQYF

j_call: TRBJ2-4
clone_size: NA
d_call: NA
v_call: TRBV29-1
cdr3_nt: TGCAGCGTTGAAAAACCCCTAGCCAAAAACATTCAGTACTTC
cdr3_aa: CSVEKPLAKNIQYF

j_call: TRBJ1-4
clone_size: NA
d_call: NA
v_call: TRBV2
cdr3_nt: TGTGCCAGCAGTGAAGCTTTAAGACAGTTTAATGAAAAACTGTTTTTT
cdr3_aa: CASSEALRQFNEKLFF

j_call: TRBJ1-5
clone_size: once
d_call: TRBD1
v_call: TRBV5-1
cdr3_nt: TGCGCCAGCAGCTTGGAGACAGGGAGTAATCAGCCCCAGCATTTT
cdr3_aa: CASSLETGSNQPQHF

j_call: TRBJ2-5
clone_size: NA
d_call: NA
v_call: TRBV14
cdr3_nt: TGTGCCAGCAGCCAAGGGCGCCAGAGATCCGAGACCCAGTACTTC
cdr3_aa: CASSQGRQRSETQYF

j_call: TRBJ2-7
clone_size: once
d_call: NA
v_call: TRBV19
cdr3_nt: TGTGCCAGTAGCTACATGGGGTGGGCCGAGCAGTACTTC
cdr3_aa: CASSYMGWAEQYF

j_call: TRBJ2-6
clone_size: NA
d_call: NA
v_call: TRBV28
cdr3_nt: TGTGCCAGCAGTTTATTCTACGGACTGACTGGGGCCAACGTCCTGACTTTC
cdr3_aa: CASSLFYGLTGANVLTF

j_call: TRBJ1-4
clone_size: few
d_call: NA
v_call: TRBV19
cdr3_nt: TGTGCCAGTAGTAGTTCAGGGGCATGGAATGAAAAACTGTTTTTT
cdr3_aa: CASSSSGAWNEKLFF

j_call: TRBJ2-6
clone_size: NA
d_call: NA
v_call: TRBV7-9
cdr3_nt: TGTGCCAGCAGCTCTCTGTTCGGGGACAACTCTGGGGCCAACGTCCTGACTTTC
cdr3_aa: CASSSLFGDNSGANVLTF

j_call: TRBJ1-1
clone_size: NA
d_call: TRBD1
v_call: TRBV27
cdr3_nt: TGTGCCAGCAGTTCGACAGGGGGGGCCACTGAAGCTTTCTTT
cdr3_aa: CASSSTGGATEAFF

j_call: TRBJ1-3
clone_size: NA
d_call: NA
v_call: TRBV19
cdr3_nt: TGTGCCAGTAGTACCTTTGTCGACTGGGACGGCACCATATATTTT
cdr3_aa: CASSTFVDWDGTIYF

j_call: TRBJ2-7
clone_size: few
d_call: TRBD2
v_call: TRBV19
cdr3_nt: TGTGCCAGTAGTACCGGACTAGCCATCTCCTACGAGCAGTACTTC
cdr3_aa: CASSTGLAISYEQYF

j_call: TRBJ2-3
clone_size: NA
d_call: TRBD1
v_call: TRBV4-1
cdr3_nt: TGCGCCAGCAGCGGCCGGGACAGTCCTCTGACAGATACGCAGTATTTT
cdr3_aa: CASSGRDSPLTDTQYF

j_call: TRBJ2-1
clone_size: NA
d_call: NA
v_call: TRBV7-6
cdr3_nt: TGTGCCAGCAGCTTAGCGCAGGTATATGAGCAGTTCTTC
cdr3_aa: CASSLAQVYEQFF

j_call: TRBJ1-4
clone_size: NA
d_call: TRBD1
v_call: TRBV7-9
cdr3_nt: TGTGCCAGCAGCTCGACAGGGGAGTTTGAAAAACTGTTTTTT
cdr3_aa: CASSSTGEFEKLFF

j_call: TRBJ2-7
clone_size: NA
d_call: NA
v_call: TRBV29-1
cdr3_nt: TGCAGCGTTGAAGATGGCCTCTACGAGCAGTACTTC
cdr3_aa: CSVEDGLYEQYF

j_call: TRBJ1-1
clone_size: NA
d_call: TRBD1
v_call: TRBV29-1
cdr3_nt: TGCAGCGTAGCGACAGGGTACAACACTGAAGCTTTCTTT
cdr3_aa: CSVATGYNTEAFF

j_call: TRBJ2-4
clone_size: NA
d_call: NA
v_call: TRBV28
cdr3_nt: TGTGCCAGCAGTTCCAAATACGATCCCGACATTCAGTACTTC
cdr3_aa: CASSSKYDPDIQYF

j_call: TRBJ2-7
clone_size: NA
d_call: NA
v_call: TRBV9
cdr3_nt: TGTGCCAGCGGAGGGAGCTCCTACGAGCAGTACTTC
cdr3_aa: CASGGSSYEQYF

j_call: TRBJ2-3
clone_size: NA
d_call: TRBD2
v_call: TRBV27
cdr3_nt: TGTGCCAGCAGTTTTGGGACTGGGCTAGCGGGAGGGCCCGGGGGCACAGATACGCAGTATTTT
cdr3_aa: CASSFGTGLAGGPGGTDTQYF

j_call: TRBJ2-5
clone_size: NA
d_call: NA
v_call: TRBV7-3
cdr3_nt: TGTGCCAGCAGCTTATATCTGGCAGGGATTGAGACCCAGTACTTC
cdr3_aa: CASSLYLAGIETQYF

j_call: TRBJ2-7
clone_size: NA
d_call: NA
v_call: TRBV4-2
cdr3_nt: TGTGCCAGCAGCCAAGATCCGGGGACATCCGCCTACGAGCAGTACTTC
cdr3_aa: CASSQDPGTSAYEQYF

j_call: TRBJ2-1
clone_size: NA
d_call: NA
v_call: TRBV6-5
cdr3_nt: TGTGCCAGCATGAGCGGGCATTACAATGAGCAGTTCTTC
cdr3_aa: CASMSGHYNEQFF

j_call: TRBJ2-4
clone_size: NA
d_call: NA
v_call: TRBV4-2
cdr3_nt: TGTGCCAGCAGCCAAGTTATAGGGATGGACATTCAGTACTTC
cdr3_aa: CASSQVIGMDIQYF

j_call: TRBJ2-2
clone_size: NA
d_call: TRBD2
v_call: TRBV7-8
cdr3_nt: TGTGCCAGCAGCTTAGCCCTAGCGGGAGTTATTTTAGGCGGGGAGCTGTTTTTT
cdr3_aa: CASSLALAGVILGGELFF

j_call: TRBJ1-4
clone_size: NA
d_call: NA
v_call: TRBV28
cdr3_nt: TGTGCCAGCAGTTTTATAGGGGGAGATGAAAAACTGTTTTTT
cdr3_aa: CASSFIGGDEKLFF

j_call: TRBJ2-1
clone_size: once
d_call: TRBD2
v_call: TRBV27
cdr3_nt: TGTGCCAGCAGTTTTGGAGCGGGAGGTGAGCAGTTCTTC
cdr3_aa: CASSFGAGGEQFF

j_call: TRBJ1-3
clone_size: NA
d_call: NA
v_call: TRBV9
cdr3_nt: TGTGCCAGCAGCGTAGATGGGGGAACCTCTGGAAACACCATATATTTT
cdr3_aa: CASSVDGGTSGNTIYF

j_call: TRBJ1-5
clone_size: NA
d_call: NA
v_call: TRBV28
cdr3_nt: TGTGCCAGCAGTTTCGGTGGCAATCAGCCCCAGCATTTT
cdr3_aa: CASSFGGNQPQHF

j_call: TRBJ1-5
clone_size: few
d_call: NA
v_call: TRBV4-1
cdr3_nt: TGCGCCAGCAGCCAAGGCAGGAATAGCAATCAGCCCCAGCATTTT
cdr3_aa: CASSQGRNSNQPQHF

j_call: TRBJ1-2
clone_size: NA
d_call: NA
v_call: TRBV6-5
cdr3_nt: TGTGCCAGCACCCAGACAGTCTACTATAACTATGGCTACACCTTC
cdr3_aa: CASTQTVYYNYGYTF

j_call: TRBJ2-7
clone_size: NA
d_call: NA
v_call: TRBV6-1
cdr3_nt: TGTGCCAGCAGTGAAGGAACAGGCTACCGACAACAAGACTACGAGCAGTACTTC
cdr3_aa: CASSEGTGYRQQDYEQYF

j_call: TRBJ1-5
clone_size: NA
d_call: NA
v_call: TRBV7-9
cdr3_nt: TGTGCCAGCAGCTTCCCCAGACAGGACCTTAGCAATCAGCCCCAGCATTTT
cdr3_aa: CASSFPRQDLSNQPQHF

j_call: TRBJ2-1
clone_size: NA
d_call: TRBD2
v_call: TRBV5-1
cdr3_nt: TGCGCCAGCAGTCCCGGACTAGCGGGAGGGTTCCACAATGAGCAGTTCTTC
cdr3_aa: CASSPGLAGGFHNEQFF

j_call: TRBJ1-2
clone_size: NA
d_call: NA
v_call: TRBV29-1
cdr3_nt: TGCAGCGCCGCCGAGGCAGACTACTATGGCTACACCTTC
cdr3_aa: CSAAEADYYGYTF

j_call: TRBJ2-7
clone_size: NA
d_call: TRBD2
v_call: TRBV27
cdr3_nt: TGTGCCAGCAGGTGGGGGGGGAGCTCCTACGAGCAGTACTTC
cdr3_aa: CASRWGGSSYEQYF

j_call: TRBJ1-4
clone_size: NA
d_call: NA
v_call: TRBV6-5
cdr3_nt: TGTGCCAGCAGTTTACAGGGACCGACTAATGAAAAACTGTTTTTT
cdr3_aa: CASSLQGPTNEKLFF

j_call: TRBJ2-7
clone_size: NA
d_call: TRBD1
v_call: TRBV7-9
cdr3_nt: TGTGCCAGCACCTGGACAGGGCGCCCCTACGAGCAGTACTTC
cdr3_aa: CASTWTGRPYEQYF

j_call: TRBJ2-2
clone_size: once
d_call: TRBD1
v_call: TRBV19
cdr3_nt: TGTGCCAGTAGAGTACAGGGGGATCGTGCCGGGGAGCTGTTTTTT
cdr3_aa: CASRVQGDRAGELFF